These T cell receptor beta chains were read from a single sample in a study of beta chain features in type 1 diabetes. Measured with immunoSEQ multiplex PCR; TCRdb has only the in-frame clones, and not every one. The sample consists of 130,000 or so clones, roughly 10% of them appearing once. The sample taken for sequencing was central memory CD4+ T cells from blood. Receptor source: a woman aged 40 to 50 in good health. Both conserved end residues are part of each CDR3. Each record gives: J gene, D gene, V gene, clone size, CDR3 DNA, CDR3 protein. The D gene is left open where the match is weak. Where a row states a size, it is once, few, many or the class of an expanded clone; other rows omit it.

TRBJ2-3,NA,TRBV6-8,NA,TGTGCCAGCAGTTACAGGAGGAGAGGAACAGATACGCAGTATTTT,CASSYRRRGTDTQYF
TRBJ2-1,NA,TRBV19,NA,TGTGCCAGTAGTACACTCCAGGGGCCCGGCCGAAGCTCCTACAATGAGCAGTTCTTC,CASSTLQGPGRSSYNEQFF
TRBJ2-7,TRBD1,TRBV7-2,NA,TGTGCCAGCAGCCAAGCCCCGGGACAGGCCTACGAGCAGTACTTC,CASSQAPGQAYEQYF
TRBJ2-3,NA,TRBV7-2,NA,TGTGCCAGCAGCTTAGCGGGGGGACCAAGAAGAGATACGCAGTATTTT,CASSLAGGPRRDTQYF
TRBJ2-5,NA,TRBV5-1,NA,TGCGCCAGCAGCTTGACTCTCGGGACCCAGTACTTC,CASSLTLGTQYF
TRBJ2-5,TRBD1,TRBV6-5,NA,TGTGCCAGCAGGGGGACAGGGCGACAAGAGACCCAGTACTTC,CASRGTGRQETQYF
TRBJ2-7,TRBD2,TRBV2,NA,TGTGCCAGCAGTGCTATGCTCGGACTAGCGGGGGCGTACGAGCAGTACTTC,CASSAMLGLAGAYEQYF
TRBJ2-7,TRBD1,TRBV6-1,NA,TGTGCCAGCAACCCGGGACAGGGGAAATCCTACGAGCAGTACTTC,CASNPGQGKSYEQYF
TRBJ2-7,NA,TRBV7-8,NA,TGTGCCAGCAGCTTGGACTGGAACTCCTACGAGCAGTACTTC,CASSLDWNSYEQYF
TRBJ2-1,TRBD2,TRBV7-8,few,TGTGCCAGCAGCTTAGTTAAAGCGGGGGGGACCTACAATGAGCAGTTCTTC,CASSLVKAGGTYNEQFF
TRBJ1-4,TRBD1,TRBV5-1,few,TGCGCCAGCAGCTCGACAGGGGGTATCGGTGAAAAACTGTTTTTT,CASSSTGGIGEKLFF
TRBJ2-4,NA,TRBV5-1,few,TGCGCCAGCAGCTTGGCTTCTAGCAAAAACATTCAGTACTTC,CASSLASSKNIQYF
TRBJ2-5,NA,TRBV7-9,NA,TGCGCCAGCAGCCAAGCCGCGGGTTACCAAGAGACCCAGTACTTC,CASSQAAGYQETQYF
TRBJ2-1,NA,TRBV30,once,TGTGCCTGGAGTATAAGGACTAATAAGGCGCGTAGTGAGCAGTTCTTC,CAWSIRTNKARSEQFF
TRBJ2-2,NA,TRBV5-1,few,TGCGCCAGCAGCCGCGACAGAAACACCGGGGAGCTGTTTTTT,CASSRDRNTGELFF
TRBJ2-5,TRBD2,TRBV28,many,TGTGCCAGCAGTTTAACCCTCCCTAGCGGAAAGACCCAGTACTTC,CASSLTLPSGKTQYF
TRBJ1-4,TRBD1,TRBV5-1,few,TGCGCCAGCAGCTGGGGGGACAGGTCTAATGAAAAACTGTTTTTT,CASSWGDRSNEKLFF
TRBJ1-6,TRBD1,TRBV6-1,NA,TGTGCCAGCAGTATGGACAGGAACTATAATTCACCCCTCCACTTT,CASSMDRNYNSPLHF
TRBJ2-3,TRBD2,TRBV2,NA,TGTGCCAGCAGCCTCGGGCTAGCGGGGGGCCGTCAGGCAGATACGCAGTATTTT,CASSLGLAGGRQADTQYF
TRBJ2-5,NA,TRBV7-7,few,TGTGCTAGCAGCTTAGGGCAGGGGCAAGAGACCCAGTACTTC,CASSLGQGQETQYF
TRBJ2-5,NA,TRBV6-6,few,TGTGCCAGCAGTTACTCGGAGGGTTCGGAGACCCAGTACTTC,CASSYSEGSETQYF
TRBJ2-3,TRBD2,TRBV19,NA,TGTGCCAAGCGGGGGTGCACAGATACGCAGTATTTT,CAKRGCTDTQYF
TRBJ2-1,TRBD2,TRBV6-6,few,TGTGCCAGCAGCAGCGCCGGGACTAACAACAATGAGCAGTTCTTC,CASSSAGTNNNEQFF
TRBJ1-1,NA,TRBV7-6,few,TGTGCCAGCAGCTTAGAGCGGCTGGGGGGCGGAGGGGGGGGAGCTGAAGCTTTCTTT,CASSLERLGGGGGGAEAFF
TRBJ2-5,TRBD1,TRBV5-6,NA,TGTGCCAGCAGTATCATGACAGGGGGCGAGACCCAGTACTTC,CASSIMTGGETQYF
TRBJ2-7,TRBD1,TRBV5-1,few,TGCGCCAGCAGCATAGAGGGACAGGGCTACTACGAGCAGTACTTC,CASSIEGQGYYEQYF